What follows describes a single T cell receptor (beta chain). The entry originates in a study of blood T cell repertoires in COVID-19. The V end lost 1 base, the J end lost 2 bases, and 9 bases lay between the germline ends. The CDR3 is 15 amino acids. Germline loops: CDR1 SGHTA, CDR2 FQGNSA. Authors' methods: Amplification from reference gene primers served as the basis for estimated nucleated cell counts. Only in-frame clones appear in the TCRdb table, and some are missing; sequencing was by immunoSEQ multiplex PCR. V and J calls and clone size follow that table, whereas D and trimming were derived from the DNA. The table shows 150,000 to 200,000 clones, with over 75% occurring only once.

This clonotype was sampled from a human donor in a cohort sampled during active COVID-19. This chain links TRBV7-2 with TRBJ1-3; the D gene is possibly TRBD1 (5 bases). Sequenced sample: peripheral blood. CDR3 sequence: CASSLGGMAGNTIYF. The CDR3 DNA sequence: TGTGCCAGCAGCTTAGGGGGCATGGCTGGAAACACCATATATTTT.